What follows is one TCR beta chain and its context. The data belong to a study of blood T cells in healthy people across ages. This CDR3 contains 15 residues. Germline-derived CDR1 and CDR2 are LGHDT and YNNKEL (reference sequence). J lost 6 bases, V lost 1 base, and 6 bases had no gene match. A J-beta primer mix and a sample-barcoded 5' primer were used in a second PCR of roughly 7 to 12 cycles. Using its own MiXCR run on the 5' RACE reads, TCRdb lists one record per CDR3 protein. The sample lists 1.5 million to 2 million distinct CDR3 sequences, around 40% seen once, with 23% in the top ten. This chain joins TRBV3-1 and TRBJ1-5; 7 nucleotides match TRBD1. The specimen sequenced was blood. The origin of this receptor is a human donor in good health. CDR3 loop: CASSQGRGSGQPQHF. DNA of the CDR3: TGTGCCAGCAGCCAAGGCAGGGGGAGCGGTCAGCCCCAGCATTTT.